These 9 T cell receptor beta chains were sequenced from one sample in a study of beta chain features in type 1 diabetes. Expressed TCRB transcripts were sequenced because the entire RNA isolate underwent reverse transcription. Data came from immunoSEQ multiplex PCR; TCRdb stores just in-frame clones and leaves some out. The sample has about 360,000 clones, roughly 12% seen once. Material: naive CD4+ T cells from blood. These receptors were collected from a man younger than 35 in good health.

Comments on this clone: A read error may account for a junction end that differs from germline. This chain joins TRBV7-7 and TRBJ2-2; maybe TRBD2 (5 bases). The CDR3 spans 15 residues. The germline V gene encodes CDR1 SSHAT and CDR2 FNYEAQ (reference sequence). CDR3 residues: CASNPVGGSAGELFF. CDR3 sequence (DNA): TGTGCTAGCAACCCGGTGGGTGGGAGCGCCGGGGAGCTGTTTTTT.

This clone was picked up a small number of times. The CDR3 loop is CSFSSSGANVLTF. CDR3 sequence (DNA): TGCAGCTTCTCCTCTAGTGGGGCCAACGTCCTGACTTTC. The chain carries TRBV29-1 and TRBJ2-6; D is uncertain. V was clipped by 8 bases and J by 3 bases, with 11 bases between them. Germline V CDR1 and CDR2: SQVTM, ANQGSEA. This CDR3 region has 13 residues.

This clone was found a few times. The genes are TRBV7-3 and TRBJ2-5; weak D call: TRBD2 (6 bases). The V end lost 3 bases, the J end lost 2 bases, and 10 bases lay between the germline ends. This CDR3 has 14 amino acids. Germline values: CDR1 SGHTA, CDR2 FQGTGA. CDR3 DNA: TGTGCCAGCAGCTTGAATAGCGGACAAGAGACCCAGTACTTC. Encoded protein: CASSLNSGQETQYF.

The rearrangement joins TRBV4-3 to TRBJ2-3; 10 bases are shared with TRBD2. With 0 bases clipped from V and 6 bases from J, the junction kept 18 bases outside the gene matches. Germline V gives CDR1 LGHNA, CDR2 YSLEER. This CDR3 region has 20 residues. In DNA form, the CDR3 reads TGCGCCAGCAGCCAAGAAGTCCCTAGCGGGAGTGGGCAAAGAGGGGATACGCAGTATTTT. Protein product: CASSQEVPSGSGQRGDTQYF.

Concerning this clone itself: A read error may account for a junction end that differs from germline. V gene TRBV7-8 combines with J gene TRBJ2-3; D is uncertain. The CDR3 is 13 amino acids. The germline CDR1 and CDR2 sequences are SGHVS and FQNEAQ. CDR3 DNA: TGTGTCAGCAGCTTACTGTTCCCTGATACGCAGTATTTT. It encodes CVSSLLFPDTQYF.

The rearrangement joins TRBV29-1 to TRBJ2-3, with 7 bases matching TRBD2. V lost 4 bases and J lost 0; bases outside the gene matches: 4. The CDR3 has 14 residues. The germline gives CDR1 SQVTM, CDR2 ANQGSEA. CDR3 bases: TGCAGCGTTGGGGGAGGGCCAAGCACAGATACGCAGTATTTT. This sequence encodes CSVGGGPSTDTQYF.

Only a few counts were recorded for this clone. The chain is built from TRBV5-8 and TRBJ2-3; a possible D gene is TRBD1 (6 bases). V was cut by 5 bases and J by 9 bases, with 13 bases left in between. The CDR3 runs to 12 residues. Germline loops: CDR1 SGHTS, CDR2 YDEGEE. In DNA form, the CDR3 reads TGTGCCAGCAGACCACAGGGTATCACGCAGTATTTT. This encodes CASRPQGITQYF.

This clone was observed a handful of times. The chain employs TRBV11-1 and TRBJ2-3, with 11 bases identical to TRBD1. CDR3 length equals 16 residues. V dropped 4 bases and J dropped 6; count of bases not matched to a gene: 9. CDR1 and CDR2 from the germline V gene are SGHAT and FQDESV (reference sequence). The CDR3 DNA is TGTGCCAGCAGCTCCTGGGACAGGGGGTTTCGCGATACGCAGTATTTT. It encodes CASSSWDRGFRDTQYF. Full variable domain (rest looked up from reference TRBV11-1 and TRBJ2-3): EAEVAQSPRYKITEKSQAVAFWCDPISGHATLYWYRQILGQGPELLVQFQDESVVDDSQLPKDRFSAERLKGVDSTLKIQPAELGDSAMYLCASSSWDRGFRDTQYFGPGTRLTVL.

This clone came up a few times. The CDR3 coding sequence is TGTGCCAGCAGCGGGGGACAACCGGCGATCGAGCAGTACTTC. Translation: CASSGGQPAIEQYF. This chain links TRBV7-2 with TRBJ2-7, with a weak D call TRBD1 (6 bases). Trimming stripped 5 bases from V and 6 bases from J, with 17 bases between. The germline V gene has CDR1 SGHTA and CDR2 FQGNSA. CDR3 size: 14 residues.